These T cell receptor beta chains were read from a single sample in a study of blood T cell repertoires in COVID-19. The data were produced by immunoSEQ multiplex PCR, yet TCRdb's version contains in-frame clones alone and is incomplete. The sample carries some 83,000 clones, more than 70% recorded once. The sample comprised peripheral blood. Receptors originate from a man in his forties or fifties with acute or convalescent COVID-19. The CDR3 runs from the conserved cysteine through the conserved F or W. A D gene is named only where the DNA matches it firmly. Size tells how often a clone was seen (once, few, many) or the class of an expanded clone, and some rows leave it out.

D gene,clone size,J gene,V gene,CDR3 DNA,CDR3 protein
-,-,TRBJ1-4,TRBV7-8,TGTGCCAGCAGCTTAGCCCTCTCCGCGGGACTGTTTTTT,CASSLALSAGLFF
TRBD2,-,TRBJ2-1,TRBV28,TGTGCCAGCAGTTTACTAGCGGGTTCCTACAATGAGCAGTTCTTC,CASSLLAGSYNEQFF
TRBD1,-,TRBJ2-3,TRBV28,TGTGCCAGCAGTTCCTCAGGGGGCGCTAGTTCAGATACGCAGTATTTT,CASSSSGGASSDTQYF
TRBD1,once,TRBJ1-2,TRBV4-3,TGCGCCAGCAGCCAAGGGACAGGGGAGGTCGTCGGCTACACCTTC,CASSQGTGEVVGYTF
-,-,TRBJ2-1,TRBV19,TGTGCCAGTAGATGGCAGGGTAGTGACAATGAGCAGTTCTTC,CASRWQGSDNEQFF
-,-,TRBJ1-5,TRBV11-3,TGTGCCAGCAGGGTCACAGGGAGCAATCAGCCCCAGCATTTT,CASRVTGSNQPQHF
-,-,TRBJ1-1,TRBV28,TGTGCCAGCATGGGGCCGTTCAACACTGAAGCTTTCTTT,CASMGPFNTEAFF
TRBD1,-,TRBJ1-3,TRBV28,TGTGCCAGCAGTTCGCCGGGACAGGGGTACACCATATATTTT,CASSSPGQGYTIYF
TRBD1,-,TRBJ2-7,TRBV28,TGTGCCAGCTCGGGACAGGGATTCCCCTACGAGCAGTACTTC,CASSGQGFPYEQYF
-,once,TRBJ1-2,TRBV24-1,TGTGCCAGCTCTAGCGGACAGACCTTACTCCACTTC,CASSSGQTLLHF
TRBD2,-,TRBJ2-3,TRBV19,TGTGCCAGTGGGGGGGGTGAGCCCACAGATACGCAGTATTTT,CASGGGEPTDTQYF
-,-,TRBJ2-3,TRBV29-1,TGCAGCGTTTTCGCGGGGCTCACAGATACGCAGTATTTT,CSVFAGLTDTQYF
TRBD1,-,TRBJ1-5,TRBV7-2,TGTGCCAGCAGCTTTCAGGGGGGCAATCAGCCCCAGCATTTT,CASSFQGGNQPQHF
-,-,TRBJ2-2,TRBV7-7,TGTGCCAGCAGCTCAGACAGGTCCGGGGAGCTGTTTTTT,CASSSDRSGELFF
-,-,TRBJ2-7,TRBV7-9,TGTGCCAGCAGCTCTCGACAGAGCCCCTACGAGCAGTACTTC,CASSSRQSPYEQYF
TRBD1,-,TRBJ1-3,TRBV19,TGTGCCAGTAGTATAGCACGGGACAGTCCCTCTGGAAACACCATATATTTT,CASSIARDSPSGNTIYF
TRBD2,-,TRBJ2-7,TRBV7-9,TGTGCCAGCAGCTTATCCCACAAGCGGGAGGTAGAGCAGTACTTC,CASSLSHKREVEQYF
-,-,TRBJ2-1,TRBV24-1,TGTGCCACCAGTGTTGCGTCCTACAATGAGCAGTTCTTC,CATSVASYNEQFF
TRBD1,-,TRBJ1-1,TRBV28,TGTGCCAGCAGACGTCAACAGGGGGCGCTCACTGAAGCTTTCTTT,CASRRQQGALTEAFF
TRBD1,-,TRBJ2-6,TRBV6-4,TGTGCCAGTCGGGACAGCTCTGGGGCCAACGTCCTGACTTTC,CASRDSSGANVLTF
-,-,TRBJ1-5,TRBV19,TGTGCCAGTAGTATAGAGGGGGGGCGCGGTCAGCCCCAGCATTTT,CASSIEGGRGQPQHF
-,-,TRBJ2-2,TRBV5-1,TGCGCCAGCAGCTTCTTCACAGCCACCGGGGAGCTGTTTTTT,CASSFFTATGELFF